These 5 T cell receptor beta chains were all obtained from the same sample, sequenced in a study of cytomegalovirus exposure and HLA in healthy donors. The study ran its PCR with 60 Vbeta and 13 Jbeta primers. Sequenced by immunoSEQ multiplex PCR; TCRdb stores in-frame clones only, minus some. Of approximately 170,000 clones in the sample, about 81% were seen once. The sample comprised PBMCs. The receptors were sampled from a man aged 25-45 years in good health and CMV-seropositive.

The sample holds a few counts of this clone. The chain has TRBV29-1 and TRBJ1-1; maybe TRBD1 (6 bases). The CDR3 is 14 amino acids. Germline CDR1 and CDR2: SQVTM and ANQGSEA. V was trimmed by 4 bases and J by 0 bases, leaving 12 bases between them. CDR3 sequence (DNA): TGCAGCGTTGCTCGGACAGTGATGAACACTGAAGCTTTCTTT. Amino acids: CSVARTVMNTEAFF. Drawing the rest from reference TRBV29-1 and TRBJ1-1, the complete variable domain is SAVISQKPSRDICQRGTSLTIQCQVDSQVTMMFWYRQQPGQSLTLIATANQGSEATYESGFVIDKFPISRPNLTFSTLTVSNMSPEDSSIYLCSVARTVMNTEAFFGQGTRLTVV.

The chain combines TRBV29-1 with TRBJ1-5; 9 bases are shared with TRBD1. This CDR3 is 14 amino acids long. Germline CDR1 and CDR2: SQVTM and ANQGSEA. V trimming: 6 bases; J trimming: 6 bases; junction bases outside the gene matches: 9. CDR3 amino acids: CSVSPGQGSQPQHF. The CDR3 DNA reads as TGCAGCGTGTCACCGGGACAGGGCAGTCAGCCCCAGCATTTT.

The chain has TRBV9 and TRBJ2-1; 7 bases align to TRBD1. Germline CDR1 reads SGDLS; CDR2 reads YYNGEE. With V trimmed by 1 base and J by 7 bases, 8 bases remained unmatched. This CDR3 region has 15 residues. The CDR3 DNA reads TGTGCCAGCAGCGTACGGGCCGAGGGGGCAAATGAGCAGTTCTTC. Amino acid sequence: CASSVRAEGANEQFF. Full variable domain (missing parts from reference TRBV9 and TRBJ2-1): DSGVTQTPKHLITATGQRVTLRCSPRSGDLSVYWYQQSLDQGLQFLIQYYNGEERAKGNILERFSAQQFPDLHSELNLSSLELGDSALYFCASSVRAEGANEQFFGPGTRLTVL.

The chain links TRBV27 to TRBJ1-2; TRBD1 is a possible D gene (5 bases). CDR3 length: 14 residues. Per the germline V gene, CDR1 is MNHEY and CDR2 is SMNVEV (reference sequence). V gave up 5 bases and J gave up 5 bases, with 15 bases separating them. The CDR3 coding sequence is TGTGCCAGCAGTCCTACCGGGGGACGGTATGGCTACACCTTC. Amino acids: CASSPTGGRYGYTF.

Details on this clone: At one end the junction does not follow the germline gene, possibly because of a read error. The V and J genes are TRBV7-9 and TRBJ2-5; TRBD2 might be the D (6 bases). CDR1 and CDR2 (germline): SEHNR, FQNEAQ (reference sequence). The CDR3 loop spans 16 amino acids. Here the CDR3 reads CSSSSMRRAYLETQYF. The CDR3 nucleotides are TGTTCCAGCAGCTCCATGCGGAGGGCCTATCTAGAGACCCAGTACTTC. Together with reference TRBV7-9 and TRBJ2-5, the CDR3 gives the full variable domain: DTGVSQNPRHKITKRGQNVTFRCDPISEHNRLYWYRQTLGQGPEFLTYFQNEAQLEKSRLLSDRFSAERPKGSFSTLEIQRTEQGDSAMYLCSSSSMRRAYLETQYFGPGTRLLVL.